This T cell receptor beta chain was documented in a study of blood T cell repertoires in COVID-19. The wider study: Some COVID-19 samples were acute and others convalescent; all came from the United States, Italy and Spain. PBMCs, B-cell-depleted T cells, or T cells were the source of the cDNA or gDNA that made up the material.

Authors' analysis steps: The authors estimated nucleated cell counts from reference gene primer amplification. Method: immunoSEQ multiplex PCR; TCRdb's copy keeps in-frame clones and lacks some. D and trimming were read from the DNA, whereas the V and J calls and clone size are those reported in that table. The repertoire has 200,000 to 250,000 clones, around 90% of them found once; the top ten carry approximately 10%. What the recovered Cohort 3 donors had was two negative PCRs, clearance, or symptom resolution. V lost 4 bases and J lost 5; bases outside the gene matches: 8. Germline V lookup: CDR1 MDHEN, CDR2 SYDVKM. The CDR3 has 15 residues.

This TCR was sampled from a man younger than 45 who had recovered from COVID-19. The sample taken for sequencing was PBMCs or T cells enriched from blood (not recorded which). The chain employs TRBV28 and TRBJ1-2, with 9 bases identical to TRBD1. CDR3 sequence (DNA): TGTGCCAGCAGTTCTCCCGGGACAGGGAAGTATGGCTACACCTTC. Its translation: CASSSPGTGKYGYTF.